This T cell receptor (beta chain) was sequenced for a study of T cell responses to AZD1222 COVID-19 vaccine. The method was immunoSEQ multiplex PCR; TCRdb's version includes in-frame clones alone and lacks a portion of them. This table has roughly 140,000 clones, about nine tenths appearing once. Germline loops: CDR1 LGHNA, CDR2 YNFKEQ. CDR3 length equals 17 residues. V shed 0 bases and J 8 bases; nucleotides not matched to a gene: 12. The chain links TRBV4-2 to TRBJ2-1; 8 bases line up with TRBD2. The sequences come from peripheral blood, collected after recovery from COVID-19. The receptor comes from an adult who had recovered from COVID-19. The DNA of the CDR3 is TGTGCCAGCAGCCAAGATCGGGGGGGGCCCGACCGGGATGAGCAGTTCTTC. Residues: CASSQDRGGPDRDEQFF.